This TCR beta chain emerged from a study of blood T cells in healthy people across ages (dated by TCRdb to 2014 to 2015). Looking at the study overall: In model experiments, roughly one uniquely barcoded TCR beta cDNA molecule per two T cells was captured by template switching. To track age-related changes in TCR beta repertoire diversity, the study relied on deep sequencing normalized with unique cDNA molecular identifiers. Donors were grouped into four age groups: young (average about 15 years), middle-aged (over 35), aged (roughly 62) and long-lived (around 82). Donors of different ages were randomly distributed across sequencing lanes to avoid experimental bias. The study analyzed two additional independent replicas of 1 million unique cDNA reads from the same blood draw for two donors, one aged 18 to 29 and one aged 80 or older. Broad study findings and their caveats: As age increased, observed TCR beta diversity per million T cells dropped in a roughly linear way, and a significant reduction was already evident by age 40. Compared with the aged group, the long-lived group had more naive CD4+ T cells, fewer expanded clones and increased TCR diversity, suggesting age selection. Estimates of total diversity from one million sequenced T cells were regarded as lower bounds and underestimates. Because profiling used bulk unsorted PBMCs, naive and antigen-experienced compartments could not be compared conclusively. The CMV infection status of donors was not known, potentially confounding age-related changes in expanded clonotypes. The percentage of naive T cells measured by flow cytometry correlated strongly with observed TCR beta diversity.

Library method: 5' RACE. Sequencing instrument: Illumina HiSeq 2500. The second PCR ran for about 6 to 11 cycles and used a J-beta primer mix along with a sample-barcoded 5' primer. Each TCR beta cDNA molecule received a unique molecular identifier from a template-switch 5' adaptor carrying 12 random nucleotides. Each sample yielded at least 3 million CDR3-containing paired-end reads. The Mint cDNA synthesis kit, primed by a TRBC-specific oligonucleotide, was used to synthesize first-strand cDNA from all RNA. All cDNA was treated with uracil-DNA glycosylase and then went through a first 18-cycle PCR with the universal primers M1SS and BC2_uni_R. In the paper's pipeline: Normalization of each sample was performed by random selection of 1 million high-quality reads, each carrying a distinct molecular identifier. Reads with shared molecular identifiers were discarded instead of being binned into consensus sequences. CDR3 identification, clonotype clustering and error correction used MiTCR with a Q25 quality threshold and the strictest error-elimination algorithm. A nonparametric unseen species model using Euler transformation provided a lower-bound estimate of total TCR beta diversity. The public reads were run again by TCRdb, first through fastp at Q25 and then through MiXCR, and only productive beta chains were kept. A single entry per CDR3 protein holds the most common genes and DNA from its merged rows. For this entry, the V and J calls and clone size follow TCRdb and not the study's own pipeline. The sample table holds about 620,000 distinct CDR3 sequences, of which approximately 21% were seen once. The top ten constitute roughly 3.9% of the sample.

As for this clonotype: Its target antigen remains unknown. Base qualities are not provided; no much larger clone lies one nucleotide away.

The CDR3 runs 14 residues from the cysteine to the phenylalanine. This entry keeps only the CDR3 DNA: 42 bases, framed from base 1. Per the germline V gene, MNHEY is the CDR1 and SVGEGT is the CDR2. V is clipped by 6 bases and J by 4 bases, and the sequence between their germline boundaries is 15 bases long. The donors were some 36 Caucasian individuals from Russia, aged 6 to 90 years, who were systemically healthy. Around 10 milliliters of peripheral blood were drawn from each donor into EDTA-treated Vacutainer tubes. Ficoll-Paque density-gradient centrifugation was used to isolate PBMCs, with at least 7 million obtained per sample. Trizol reagent was used to extract total RNA from the PBMCs, yielding at least 5.5 micrograms per sample. For every donor, an aliquot of PBMCs went through flow cytometry to measure the percentages of naive CD45RAhigh/CD27high T cells.

The origin of this receptor is a man in his sixties or seventies in good health. The V and J segments used are TRBV6-2 or TRBV6-3 and TRBJ1-2; the D gene is perhaps TRBD1, on 6 matching bases. Sequenced: blood. The CDR3 in this case is CASRPPGEVYGYTF. The DNA sequence reads TGTGCCAGCAGACCGCCAGGGGAAGTCTATGGCTACACCTTC.